This record concerns one T cell receptor (beta chain) sequence. Its specificity is unknown. The entry originates in a study of shared clonotypes between healthy human individuals. About 30,000 T cell genomes, or approximately 190 ng DNA, went into the sorted-subset replicate PCRs. Sequencing used immunoSEQ multiplex PCR; TCRdb keeps in-frame clones, though not all of them. The sample lists over 2,000,000 clones; around 93% were seen once. This CDR3 is 16 amino acids long. Germline CDR1 SEHNR, CDR2 FQNEAQ (reference sequence). V shed 2 bases and J 6 bases; nucleotides not matched to a gene: 6. Naive CD8 populations comprised CD45RO-negative cells positively selected for CCR7, excluding terminally differentiated effector memory CD45RA+ cells. Study-wide results and limits: Naive subsets generally exceeded memory subsets in estimated richness.

The sequencing input was naive CD8+ T cells from PBMCs. The V call is TRBV7-9, the J call TRBJ2-3, with 12 bases fitting TRBD1. The receptor comes from a man aged 18 to 35 in good health. Some clones in this sample may be carry-over from other donors' samples. CDR3 residues: CASSLHGTGGFDTQYF. CDR3 in DNA: TGTGCCAGCAGCTTACACGGGACAGGGGGCTTTGATACGCAGTATTTT.